Listed below are T cell receptor beta chains from one sample, sequenced in a study of T-cell reconstitution after alpha-beta-depleted transplantation in children. TCRdb processed the PCR reads anew with MiXCR; each CDR3 protein has one entry. Of hundreds of thousands of distinct CDR3 sequences listed, approximately 14% are singletons. The input for sequencing was PBMCs, taken before TCRalphabeta/CD19-depleted stem cell transplant. Receptors were obtained from a girl aged 2-15 years with congenital amegakaryocytic thrombocytopenia, due to receive a stem cell transplant. The CDR3 runs from the conserved cysteine through the conserved F or W. The D gene is left open where the match is weak. Size values are once, few and many counts, or a class for expanded clones, and some rows have none.

many | TRBJ2-7 | NA | TRBV5-6 | TGTGCCAGCAGCCCGACAGCGTTCGACTCCTACGAGCAGTACTTC | CASSPTAFDSYEQYF
NA | TRBJ2-1 | NA | TRBV14 | TGTGCCAGCAGCCAAGTGCAGGCCTCCTACAATGAGCAGTTCTTC | CASSQVQASYNEQFF
few | TRBJ2-7 | TRBD2 | TRBV6-9 | TGTGCCAGCAGTTATTTGACTAGCGGGAGCGAGCAGTACTTC | CASSYLTSGSEQYF
many | TRBJ2-1 | NA | TRBV6-1 | TGTGCCAGCAGTGAAATCACAGGGTACAATGAGCAGTTCTTC | CASSEITGYNEQFF
many | TRBJ1-4 | NA | TRBV18 | TGTGCCAGCTCACACAGGACTTATGAAAAACTGTTTTTT | CASSHRTYEKLFF
NA | TRBJ2-1 | NA | TRBV18 | TGTGCCAGCTCACCACGAACAGGCAGTAGTATAGGTGAGCAGTTCTTC | CASSPRTGSSIGEQFF
many | TRBJ2-5 | TRBD2 | TRBV20-1 | TGCAGTGCTACCCCCACTAGCGGACAAGAGACCCAGTACTTC | CSATPTSGQETQYF
many | TRBJ2-3 | NA | TRBV7-2 | TGTGCCAGCAGCTTAGCGCAAACAGATACGCAGTATTTT | CASSLAQTDTQYF
many | TRBJ2-7 | TRBD1 | TRBV20-1 | TGCAGTGCTAATCCGGGACAGGGGGGCTACGAGCAGTACTTC | CSANPGQGGYEQYF
NA | TRBJ2-5 | NA | TRBV3-1 | TGTGCCAGCAGCCAAGAACCGGAGGGGTACCAAGAGACCCAGTACTTC | CASSQEPEGYQETQYF
many | TRBJ2-7 | TRBD1 | TRBV5-1 | TGCGCCAGCAAACGGGACAGAACAAGATACGAGCAGTACTTC | CASKRDRTRYEQYF
NA | TRBJ2-1 | NA | TRBV20-1 | TGCAGTGCCCATGGAGGGCTAGATTACAATGAGCAGTTCTTC | CSAHGGLDYNEQFF
many | TRBJ2-5 | NA | TRBV5-1 | TGCGCCAGCAGCTTCATTTCAAGAGGGAAAGAGACCCAGTACTTC | CASSFISRGKETQYF
many | TRBJ2-3 | TRBD2 | TRBV29-1 | TGCAGCGTGATAGCGGGAGGGGTGAAAGATACGCAGTATTTT | CSVIAGGVKDTQYF
NA | TRBJ2-3 | NA | TRBV12-3/TRBV12-4 | TGTGCCAGCAGCCCTACTCTTATGCTGCGGCTGGCTAGCACAGATACGCAGTATTTT | CASSPTLMLRLASTDTQYF
few | TRBJ2-2 | TRBD1 | TRBV18 | TGTGCCAGCTCACGGACAGGGGGCGCGAACACCGGGGAGCTGTTTTTT | CASSRTGGANTGELFF
many | TRBJ2-1 | TRBD2 | TRBV7-2 | TGTGCCAGCAGCCCACGTCCCCGGACTAGCGGGAGGTCCGAGCAGTTCTTC | CASSPRPRTSGRSEQFF
NA | TRBJ1-3 | NA | TRBV12-3/TRBV12-4 | TGTGCCAGCAGACCTCAACAGGGCTCTGGAAACACCATATATTTT | CASRPQQGSGNTIYF
few | TRBJ2-1 | TRBD1 | TRBV18 | TGTGCCAGCTCACCAGGACAGGGGACTGAGCAGTTCTTC | CASSPGQGTEQFF
NA | TRBJ2-7 | TRBD2 | TRBV18 | TGTGCCAGCTCAGAAAGCGGGAGGGCCTCCAACGAGCAGTACTTC | CASSESGRASNEQYF
NA | TRBJ1-1 | NA | TRBV20-1 | TGCAGTGCTAGAGGGGGGTGGATGCAGGCCCCGAACACTGAAGCTTTCTTT | CSARGGWMQAPNTEAFF
many | TRBJ2-1 | TRBD2 | TRBV5-1 | TGCGCCAGCAGCTTTCGAGCGGGGTCGTACAATGAGCAGTTCTTC | CASSFRAGSYNEQFF
NA | TRBJ2-3 | NA | TRBV6-2/TRBV6-3 | TGTGCCAGCAATAGCGACGCTGGGAATACGCAGTATTTT | CASNSDAGNTQYF
many | TRBJ2-5 | TRBD2 | TRBV20-1 | TGCAGTGCTAGAGATTCACCAGCGGGACTGGAAACCCAGTACTTC | CSARDSPAGLETQYF
NA | TRBJ1-1 | NA | TRBV5-1 | TGCGCCAGCAGCTTGCGGGTAACCATGGGAGCTTTCTTT | CASSLRVTMGAFF
many | TRBJ2-2 | TRBD2 | TRBV5-1 | TGCGCCAGCCGGCCTTTTACTAGCGGGTCGAACACCGGGGAGCTGTTTTTT | CASRPFTSGSNTGELFF
many | TRBJ2-4 | TRBD2 | TRBV20-1 | TGCAGTGCTATGGGAGGGGTAGCCAAAAACATTCAGTACTTC | CSAMGGVAKNIQYF
NA | TRBJ2-1 | NA | TRBV5-1 | TGCGCCAGCAGCCCCCTCGCGGGGGCCTCCTACAATGAGCAGTTCTTC | CASSPLAGASYNEQFF